The sample holds many counts of the clone carrying this T cell receptor (beta chain). MiXCR was used by TCRdb to re-call the PCR reads. The sample holds about 25,000 clones, roughly 19% seen once. This entry comes from a study of metastatic and nonmetastatic thyroid tumors. There were no patients who had received any treatment before thyroid surgery. Germline loops: CDR1 SQVTM, CDR2 ANQGSEA. The CDR3 spans 14 residues. V gave up 4 bases and J gave up 8 bases; unmatched junction bases: 11. Material for sequencing was blood. The chain uses TRBV29-1 and TRBJ1-2; 9 bases are a match to TRBD1. The clonotype originates from a male donor with papillary thyroid cancer or a benign thyroid nodule (not recorded which). Some clones in this sample may be carry-over from other donors' samples. The CDR3 loop is CSVGGGQGAFGYTF. The CDR3 bases are TGCAGCGTTGGGGGGGGACAGGGAGCATTCGGCTACACCTTC.